Following are 9 T cell receptor beta chains from one sample sequenced in a study of T cells in Graves' hyperthyroidism and ophthalmopathy. Amplification of TCR beta CDR3 regions used RNA as the template. During a first-round RT-PCR of the TCR CDR3, the HTBI primer set was used. TCRdb re-derived calls from the multiplex PCR reads in MiXCR, one entry per CDR3 protein. The profile covers over 550,000 distinct CDR3 sequences, with over 15% appearing a single time and more than 15% taken by the ten largest. Sequencing input: blood. Receptors were obtained from a woman between 18 and 30 years old with Graves' hyperthyroidism.

In its sample, this clonotype was seen many times. Relative to the germline gene, one junction end is altered; a read error may explain this. This sequence joins TRBV6-5 and TRBJ1-5; no reliable D call. CDR1 and CDR2 (germline): MNHEY, SVGAGI. The CDR3 consists of 15 residues. The CDR3 nucleotides are TGTGCCAGCAGCTACTCCCCCTTCAGCAATCAGCCCCAGCATTTT. Protein: CASSYSPFSNQPQHF.

This clonotype was counted many times. This chain joins TRBV7-9 and TRBJ2-5; D is undetermined. Trimming took 1 base from V and 3 from J, leaving 12 bases between them. The germline V gene encodes CDR1 SEHNR and CDR2 FQNEAQ (reference sequence). The CDR3 runs 15 residues. Here the CDR3 reads CASSLGVDLKETQYF. Here the CDR3 DNA reads TGTGCCAGCAGCTTAGGAGTGGATCTGAAAGAGACCCAGTACTTC.

This clonotype was seen many times. V gene TRBV5-1 combines with J gene TRBJ1-2; TRBD1 aligns across 7 bases. This CDR3 contains 13 residues. The V and J ends lost 4 bases and 4 bases, in that order; junction bases with no gene match: 4. The V gene's germline CDR1 is SGHRS and CDR2 YFSETQ. The CDR3 nucleotides read TGCGCCAGCAGCAACAGGGGACCCTATGGCTACACCTTC. It specifies CASSNRGPYGYTF.

As DNA, the CDR3 is TGTGCCAGCAGCCAAGTGGACTGGGGCCAAGAGACCCAGTACTTC. Amino acid sequence: CASSQVDWGQETQYF. V is TRBV3-1 and J is TRBJ2-5; a possible D gene is TRBD2 (5 bases). Trimming took off 1 base at V and 1 base at J, with 10 bases between the two ends. The CDR3 has 15 amino acids. The germline V gene encodes CDR1 LGHDT and CDR2 YNNKEL (reference sequence).

J is TRBJ2-7 and V is TRBV11-2; possible D gene TRBD1, 5 bases. CDR1 is SGHAT and CDR2 is FQNNGV in the germline V gene. The CDR3 extends over 14 amino acids. With 6 bases removed from V and 2 bases from J, the gap between germline ends came to 14 bases. CDR3 in amino acids: CASRSRDSPYEQYF. In nucleotides, the CDR3 is TGTGCCAGCAGAAGCCGAGACAGTCCCTACGAGCAGTACTTC. Looking up the rest from reference TRBV11-2 and TRBJ2-7 gives the full variable domain: EAGVAQSPRYKIIEKRQSVAFWCNPISGHATLYWYQQILGQGPKLLIQFQNNGVVDDSQLPKDRFSAERLKGVDSTLKIQPAKLEDSAVYLCASRSRDSPYEQYFGPGTRLTVT.

This sequence joins TRBV3-1 and TRBJ2-2; D is perhaps TRBD1 (5 bases). Trimming took 11 bases from V and 6 from J, leaving 10 bases between them. Germline values: CDR1 LGHDT, CDR2 YNNKEL (reference sequence). The CDR3 totals 11 residues. DNA of the CDR3: TGTGCCTCTACAGGTTCCGGGGAGCTGTTTTTT. Translation: CASTGSGELFF.

The rearrangement joins TRBV29-1 to TRBJ2-1; 11 nucleotides line up with TRBD2. CDR1 and CDR2 (germline): SQVTM, ANQGSEA. The CDR3 extends over 16 amino acids. Trimming cost V 4 bases and J 3 bases; bases outside gene matches: 8. The CDR3 reads CSVGSLAGGLYNEQFF. CDR3 sequence (DNA): TGCAGCGTTGGGTCTCTAGCGGGGGGACTCTACAATGAGCAGTTCTTC.

The V call is TRBV27, the J call TRBJ1-5; maybe TRBD1 (5 bases). V lost 5 bases and J 0 bases, leaving 14 bases between the germline ends. This CDR3 region has 16 residues. Germline CDR1 MNHEY, CDR2 SMNVEV (reference sequence). The CDR3 is CASSPQGPGSNQPQHF. CDR3 coding DNA: TGTGCCAGCAGTCCCCAGGGTCCAGGTAGCAATCAGCCCCAGCATTTT.

In its sample, this clonotype was seen once. The chain joins TRBV6-4 to TRBJ1-6; D gene unclear. The CDR3 runs 14 residues. Trimming cost V 3 bases and J 7 bases, with 10 bases left between them. The germline V gene has CDR1 MRHNA and CDR2 SNTAGT. The CDR3: CASSELGWNSPLHF. The CDR3 nucleotides are TGTGCCAGCAGTGAATTGGGTTGGAATTCACCCCTCCACTTT.